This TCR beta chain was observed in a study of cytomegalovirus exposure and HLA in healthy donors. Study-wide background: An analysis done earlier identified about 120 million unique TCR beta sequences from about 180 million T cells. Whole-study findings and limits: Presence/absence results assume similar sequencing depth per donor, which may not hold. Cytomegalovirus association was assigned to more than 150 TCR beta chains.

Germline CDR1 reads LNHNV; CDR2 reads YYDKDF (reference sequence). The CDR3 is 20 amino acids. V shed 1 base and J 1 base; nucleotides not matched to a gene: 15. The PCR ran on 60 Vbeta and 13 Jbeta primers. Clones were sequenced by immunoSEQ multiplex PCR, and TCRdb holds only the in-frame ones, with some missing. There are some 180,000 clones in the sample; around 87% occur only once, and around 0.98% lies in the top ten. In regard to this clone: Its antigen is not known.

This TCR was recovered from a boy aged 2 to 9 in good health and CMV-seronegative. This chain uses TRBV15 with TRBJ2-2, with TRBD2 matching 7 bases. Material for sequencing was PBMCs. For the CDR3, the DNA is TGTGCCACCAGCAGAGCCGGGGTTAGGGCTAGCGGCATGAACACCGGGGAGCTGTTTTTT. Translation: CATSRAGVRASGMNTGELFF.